This TCR beta chain was obtained from a study of CD8 T cells in ankylosing spondylitis. TCRdb recomputed calls from the 5' RACE reads with MiXCR, one row per CDR3 protein. The table has 350,000 to 400,000 distinct CDR3 sequences, roughly 22% seen once. General observations from the study: Researchers report that disease-linked clones proved CD8+ and relatively rare in peripheral blood.

The CDR3 consists of 14 residues. V was trimmed by 3 bases and J by 7 bases, leaving 13 bases between them. Per the germline V gene, CDR1 is WNHNN and CDR2 is SYGVQD (reference sequence). A note on this clonotype: No antigen is known for it.

The chain employs TRBV10-1 and TRBJ2-1; tentatively, D is TRBD2 (6 bases). Input material: blood, either unsorted or a sorted T cell fraction (not recorded which). The receptor's source is a male donor with ankylosing spondylitis or in good health (not recorded which). The CDR3 DNA reads as TGCGCCAGCAGTGAATGGGGCGCGGGGAATGAGCAGTTCTTC. The encoded protein is CASSEWGAGNEQFF.